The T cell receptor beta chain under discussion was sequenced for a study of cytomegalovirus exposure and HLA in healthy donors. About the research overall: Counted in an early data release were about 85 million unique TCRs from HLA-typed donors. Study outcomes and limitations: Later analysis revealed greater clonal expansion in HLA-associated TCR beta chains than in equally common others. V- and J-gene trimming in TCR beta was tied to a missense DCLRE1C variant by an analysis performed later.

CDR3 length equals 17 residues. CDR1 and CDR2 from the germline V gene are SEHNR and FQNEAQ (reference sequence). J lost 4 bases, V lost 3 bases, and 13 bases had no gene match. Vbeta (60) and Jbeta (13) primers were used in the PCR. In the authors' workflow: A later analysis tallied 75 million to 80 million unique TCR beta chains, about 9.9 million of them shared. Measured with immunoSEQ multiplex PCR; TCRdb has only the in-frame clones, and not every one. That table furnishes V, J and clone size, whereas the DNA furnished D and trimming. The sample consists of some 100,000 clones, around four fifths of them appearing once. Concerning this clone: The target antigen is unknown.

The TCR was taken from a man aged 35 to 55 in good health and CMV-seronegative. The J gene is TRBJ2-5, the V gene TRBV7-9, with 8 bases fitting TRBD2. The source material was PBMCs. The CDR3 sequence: CASSFQRVAGYGETQYF. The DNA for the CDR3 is TGTGCCAGCAGCTTCCAACGGGTAGCGGGGTATGGAGAGACCCAGTACTTC.